This T cell receptor beta chain comes out of a study of T cell changes during pregnancy in multiple sclerosis. Clones were read by immunoSEQ multiplex PCR, and TCRdb kept only the in-frame ones, dropping some. The table includes over 45,000 clones, more than 85% detected once. The CDR3 consists of 16 residues. In germline, CDR1 is MGHRA, CDR2 YSYEKL. The trim removed 0 bases at V and 5 bases at J, leaving 9 bases unmatched. Here the sequenced sample was CD8+ T cells from peripheral blood mononuclear cells, taken in the third trimester of pregnancy. The chain carries TRBV4-1 and TRBJ2-5, with 7 bases fitting TRBD1. The receptor's source is a female donor with multiple sclerosis, enrolled in a pregnancy study. The CDR3 DNA follows: TGCGCCAGCAGCCAAGATGGATTCGACAGGGTGGAGACCCAGTACTTC. As protein: CASSQDGFDRVETQYF.